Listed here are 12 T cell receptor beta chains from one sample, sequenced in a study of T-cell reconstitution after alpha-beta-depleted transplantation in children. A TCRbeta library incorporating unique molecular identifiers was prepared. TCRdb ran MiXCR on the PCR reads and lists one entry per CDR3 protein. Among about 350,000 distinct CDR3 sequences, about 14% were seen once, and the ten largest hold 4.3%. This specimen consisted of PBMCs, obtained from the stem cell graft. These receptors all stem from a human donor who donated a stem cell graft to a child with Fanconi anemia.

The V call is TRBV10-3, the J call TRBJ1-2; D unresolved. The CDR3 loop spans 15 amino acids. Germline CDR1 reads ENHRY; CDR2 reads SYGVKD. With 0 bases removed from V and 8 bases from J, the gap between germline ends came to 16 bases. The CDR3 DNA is TGTGCCATCAGTGAGTCTGGCCTGACGAAAGGCGGCTACACCTTC. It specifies CAISESGLTKGGYTF.

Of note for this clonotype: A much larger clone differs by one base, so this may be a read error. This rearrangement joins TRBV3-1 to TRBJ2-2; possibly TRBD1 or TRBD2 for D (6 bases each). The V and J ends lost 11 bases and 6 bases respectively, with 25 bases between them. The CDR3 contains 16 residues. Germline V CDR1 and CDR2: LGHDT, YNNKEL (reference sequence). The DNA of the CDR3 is TGTGCCTCGACACGGGGGACACCGCAAATGGCCGGGGAGCTGTTTTTT. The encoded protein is CASTRGTPQMAGELFF.

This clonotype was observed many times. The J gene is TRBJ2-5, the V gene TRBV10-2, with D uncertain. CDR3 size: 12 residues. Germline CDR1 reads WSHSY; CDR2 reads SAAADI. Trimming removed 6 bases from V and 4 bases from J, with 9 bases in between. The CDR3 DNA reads TGCGCCAGCAGGGTAGCAGGAGAGACCCAGTACTTC. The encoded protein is CASRVAGETQYF.

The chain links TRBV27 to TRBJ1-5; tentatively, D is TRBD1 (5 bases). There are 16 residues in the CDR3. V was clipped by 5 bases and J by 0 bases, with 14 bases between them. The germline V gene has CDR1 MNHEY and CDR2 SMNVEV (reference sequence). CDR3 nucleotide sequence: TGTGCCAGCAGTCCGACGGGGGGTAGTAGCAATCAGCCCCAGCATTTT. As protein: CASSPTGGSSNQPQHF.

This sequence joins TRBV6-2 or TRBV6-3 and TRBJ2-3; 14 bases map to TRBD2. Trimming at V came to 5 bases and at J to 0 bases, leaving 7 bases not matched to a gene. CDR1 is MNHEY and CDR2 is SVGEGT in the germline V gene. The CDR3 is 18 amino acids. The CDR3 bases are TGTGCCAGCAGTCTCGGGACTAGCGGGGGATTTAGCACAGATACGCAGTATTTT. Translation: CASSLGTSGGFSTDTQYF.

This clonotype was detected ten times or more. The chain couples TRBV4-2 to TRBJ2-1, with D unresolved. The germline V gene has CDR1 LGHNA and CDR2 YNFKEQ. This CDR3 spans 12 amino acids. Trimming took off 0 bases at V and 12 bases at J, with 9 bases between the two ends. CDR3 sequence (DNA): TGTGCCAGCAGCCAAGATCTTCGAATGCAGTTCTTC. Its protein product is CASSQDLRMQFF.

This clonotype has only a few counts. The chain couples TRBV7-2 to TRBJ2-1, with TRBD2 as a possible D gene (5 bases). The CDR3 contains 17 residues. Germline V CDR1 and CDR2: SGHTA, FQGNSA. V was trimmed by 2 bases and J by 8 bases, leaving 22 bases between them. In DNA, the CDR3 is TGTGCCAGCAGCTTAATGGCTAGCCCTGAGCTGGTGTATGAGCAGTTCTTC. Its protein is CASSLMASPELVYEQFF.

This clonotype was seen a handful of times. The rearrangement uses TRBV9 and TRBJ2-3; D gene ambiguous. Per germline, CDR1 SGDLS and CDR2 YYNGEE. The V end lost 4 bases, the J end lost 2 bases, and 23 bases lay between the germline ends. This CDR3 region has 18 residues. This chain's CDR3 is CASSSTPPLTGSTDTQYF. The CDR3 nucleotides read TGTGCCAGCAGCTCCACCCCGCCCCTTACCGGTTCCACAGATACGCAGTATTTT. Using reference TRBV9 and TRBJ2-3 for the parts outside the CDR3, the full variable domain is DSGVTQTPKHLITATGQRVTLRCSPRSGDLSVYWYQQSLDQGLQFLIQYYNGEERAKGNILERFSAQQFPDLHSELNLSSLELGDSALYFCASSSTPPLTGSTDTQYFGPGTRLTVL.

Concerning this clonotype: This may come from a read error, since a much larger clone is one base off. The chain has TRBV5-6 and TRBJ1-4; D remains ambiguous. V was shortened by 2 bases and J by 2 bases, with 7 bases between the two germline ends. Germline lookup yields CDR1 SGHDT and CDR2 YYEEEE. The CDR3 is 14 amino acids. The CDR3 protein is CASSFKHTNEKLFF. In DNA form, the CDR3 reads TGTGCCAGCAGCTTTAAACACACTAATGAAAAACTGTTTTTT.

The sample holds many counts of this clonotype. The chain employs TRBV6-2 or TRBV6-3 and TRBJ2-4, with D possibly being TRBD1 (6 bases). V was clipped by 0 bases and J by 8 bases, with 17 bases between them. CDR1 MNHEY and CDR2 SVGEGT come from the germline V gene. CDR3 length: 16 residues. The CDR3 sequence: CASSYSPDRWSDIQYF. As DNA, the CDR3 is TGTGCCAGCAGTTACTCCCCGGACAGATGGAGTGACATTCAGTACTTC.

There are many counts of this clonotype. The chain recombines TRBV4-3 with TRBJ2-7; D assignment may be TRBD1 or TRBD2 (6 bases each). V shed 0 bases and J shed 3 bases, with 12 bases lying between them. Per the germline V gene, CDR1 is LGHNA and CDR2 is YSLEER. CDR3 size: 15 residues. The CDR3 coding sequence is TGCGCCAGCAGCCAAGATGTGGGGGGCAGCTACGAGCAGTACTTC. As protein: CASSQDVGGSYEQYF.

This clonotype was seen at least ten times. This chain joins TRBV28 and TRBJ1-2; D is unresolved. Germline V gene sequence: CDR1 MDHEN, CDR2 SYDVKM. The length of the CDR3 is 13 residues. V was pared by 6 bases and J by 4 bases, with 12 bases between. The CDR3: CASRRGLGYGYTF. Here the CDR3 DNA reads TGTGCCAGCAGACGAGGTTTGGGCTATGGCTACACCTTC.